A selection of T cell receptor beta chains follows, all from one sample in a study of blood T cell repertoires in COVID-19. The table came from immunoSEQ multiplex PCR; TCRdb's copy has only in-frame clones and leaves some out. The table includes some 50,000 clones, more than 70% detected once. Sequenced sample: peripheral blood. These receptors all come from a woman aged 60-75 years with acute or convalescent COVID-19. The CDR3 runs from the conserved cysteine through the conserved F or W. The order of the fields is clone size, V gene, D gene, J gene, CDR3 protein, CDR3 DNA. A D gene is named only where the DNA matches it firmly. Clone sizes are given selectively: once, few, many, or a class where the clone is expanded.

.,TRBV5-5,TRBD1,TRBJ2-1,CASSLGTGGLSYNEQFF,TGTGCCAGCAGCCTGGGGACAGGGGGACTCTCCTACAATGAGCAGTTCTTC
.,TRBV6-5,TRBD1,TRBJ1-5,CASRPTHRGNQPQHF,TGTGCCAGCAGACCGACCCACAGGGGAAATCAGCCCCAGCATTTT
.,TRBV7-2,TRBD1,TRBJ1-3,CASSPRTGAAGNTIYF,TGTGCCAGCAGCCCCCGGACAGGGGCGGCTGGAAACACCATATATTTT
.,TRBV21-1,.,TRBJ2-7,CASFRGHGSYEQYF,TGTGCCAGCTTCAGGGGGCATGGCTCCTACGAGCAGTACTTC
.,TRBV7-9,TRBD2,TRBJ2-1,CASSISTSASSYNEQFF,TGTGCCAGCAGCATCTCGACTAGCGCGAGCTCCTACAATGAGCAGTTCTTC
.,TRBV7-6,TRBD1,TRBJ2-3,CASRAGQGLTDTQYF,TGTGCCAGCAGGGCAGGACAGGGTTTGACAGATACGCAGTATTTT
few,TRBV7-8,TRBD1,TRBJ1-5,CASSLNRGQPQHF,TGTGCCAGCAGCCTCAACAGGGGTCAGCCCCAGCATTTT
.,TRBV24-1,.,TRBJ2-5,CATSPGTQSFGETQYF,TGTGCCACCAGTCCCGGGACTCAAAGTTTCGGGGAGACCCAGTACTTC
.,TRBV21-1,.,TRBJ2-7,CASSKVGGQREDLSYEQYF,TGTGCCAGCAGCAAAGTCGGGGGCCAGCGGGAGGACCTCTCCTACGAGCAGTACTTC
.,TRBV14,.,TRBJ1-1,CASSRGLIPDTEAFF,TGTGCCAGCAGCCGGGGACTAATACCCGACACTGAAGCTTTCTTT
.,TRBV27,TRBD2,TRBJ2-5,CASSFRRGGRETQYF,TGTGCCAGCAGTTTTCGGCGGGGGGGCCGGGAGACCCAGTACTTC
few,TRBV7-8,TRBD1,TRBJ1-2,CASSQGAGYTF,TGTGCCAGCAGCCAGGGGGCCGGCTACACCTTC
.,TRBV19,TRBD2,TRBJ2-7,CASSIITAGAYEQYF,TGTGCCAGTAGTATAATAACAGCGGGAGCTTACGAGCAGTACTTC
once,TRBV2,.,TRBJ1-4,CASNPGTPTNEKLFF,TGTGCCAGCAACCCCGGGACACCAACTAATGAAAAACTGTTTTTT
.,TRBV28,.,TRBJ1-1,CASRTGAFEAFF,TGTGCCAGCAGGACAGGAGCCTTTGAAGCTTTCTTT
.,TRBV6-5,TRBD1,TRBJ1-6,CASKIEQGFGSPLHF,TGTGCCAGCAAAATTGAACAGGGGTTTGGATCACCCCTCCACTTT
.,TRBV4-2,.,TRBJ1-2,CASSQEVVTGHLANYGYTF,TGTGCCAGCAGCCAAGAGGTGGTAACAGGGCATTTAGCTAACTATGGCTACACCTTC
.,TRBV2,.,TRBJ2-3,CASSPEGVGRTDTQYF,TGCGCCAGCAGCCCCGAGGGGGTCGGGCGCACAGATACGCAGTATTTT
.,TRBV6-5,TRBD1,TRBJ1-4,CASRDWGQSNEKLFF,TGTGCCAGCAGGGACTGGGGACAGTCTAATGAAAAACTGTTTTTT
.,TRBV3-1/TRBV3-2,.,TRBJ2-7,CASSQGVIVSYEQYF,TGTGCCAGCAGCCAAGGAGTCATCGTATCCTACGAGCAGTACTTC
.,TRBV28,.,TRBJ1-2,CASSLGQGGGYTF,TGTGCCAGCAGTTTAGGGCAGGGTGGCGGCTACACCTTC
.,TRBV27,TRBD1,TRBJ1-4,CASSRQGIGEKLFF,TGTGCCAGCAGTCGACAGGGGATTGGTGAAAAACTGTTTTTT
.,TRBV6-2/TRBV6-3,.,TRBJ2-1,CASSFGGGQLWAQFF,TGTGCCAGCAGTTTCGGCGGGGGCCAATTATGGGCGCAGTTCTTC
few,TRBV6-5,TRBD1,TRBJ2-7,CASNRQGSSYEQYF,TGTGCCAGCAATAGACAGGGTAGCTCCTACGAGCAGTACTTC
.,TRBV14,TRBD2,TRBJ2-7,CASSFGLAGPYEQYF,TGTGCCAGCAGTTTCGGACTAGCGGGGCCCTACGAGCAGTACTTC
.,TRBV7-9,.,TRBJ1-1,CASSPSPFSMAATEAFF,TGTGCCAGCAGCCCCAGCCCGTTCTCAATGGCGGCCACTGAAGCTTTCTTT
.,TRBV3-1/TRBV3-2,TRBD1,TRBJ1-2,CASSQWDRNYGYTF,TGTGCCAGCAGCCAATGGGACAGAAACTATGGCTACACCTTC
.,TRBV27,.,TRBJ1-4,CASSFSGNVGEKLFF,TGTGCCAGCAGTTTTTCGGGGAACGTTGGCGAAAAACTGTTTTTT
.,TRBV5-4,TRBD2,TRBJ2-7,CASSLGERTSGRYEQYF,TGTGCCAGCAGCTTGGGGGAGCGGACTAGCGGGAGGTACGAGCAGTACTTC
.,TRBV2,.,TRBJ1-2,CASSELEDPMGGYTF,TGTGCCAGCAGTGAATTGGAGGACCCTATGGGTGGCTACACCTTC
.,TRBV7-6,.,TRBJ2-1,CASSLAGSYNEQFF,TGTGCCAGCAGCTTAGCGGGGAGTTACAATGAGCAGTTCTTC